This T cell receptor beta chain was captured in a study of tumor-infiltrating lymphocytes in localized non-small cell lung cancer. Study information: The cohort mixed smokers and never-smokers, several histologies, and some post-neoadjuvant-chemotherapy samples. Each patient gave resected tumor and non-adjacent uninvolved lung tissue.

Regarding the study as a whole: Recurrence-free survival showed no association with tumor T-cell fraction.

V gave up 2 bases and J gave up 7 bases; unmatched junction bases: 7. Per germline, CDR1 SGHNT and CDR2 YYREEE (reference sequence). The CDR3 is 15 residues long. About this clone: Its antigen is not known.

The table came from immunoSEQ multiplex PCR; TCRdb's copy has only in-frame clones and leaves some out. The table records some 15,000 clones, roughly 73% of them present only once. This receptor was taken from a human donor with non-small cell lung cancer. The chain uses TRBV5-4 and TRBJ2-1; 9 bases match TRBD2. The sequenced sample consisted of lung tumor tissue. The CDR3 nucleotides read TGTGCCAGCAGCTTTGAAGCGGGAGGAGGGAATGAGCAGTTCTTC. Residues: CASSFEAGGGNEQFF.